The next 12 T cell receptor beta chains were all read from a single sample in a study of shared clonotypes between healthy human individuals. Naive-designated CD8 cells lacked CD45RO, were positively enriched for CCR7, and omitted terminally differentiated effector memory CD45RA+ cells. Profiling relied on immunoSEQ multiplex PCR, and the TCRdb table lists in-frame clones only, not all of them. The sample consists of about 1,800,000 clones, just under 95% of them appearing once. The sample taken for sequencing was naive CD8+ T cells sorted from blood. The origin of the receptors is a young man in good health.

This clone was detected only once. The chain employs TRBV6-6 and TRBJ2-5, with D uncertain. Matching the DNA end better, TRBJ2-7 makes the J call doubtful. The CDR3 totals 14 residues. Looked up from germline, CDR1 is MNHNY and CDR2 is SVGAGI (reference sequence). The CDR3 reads CASSYLSRSDEQYF. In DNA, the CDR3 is TGTGCCAGCAGTTACCTTTCGCGTTCCGACGAGCAGTACTTC.

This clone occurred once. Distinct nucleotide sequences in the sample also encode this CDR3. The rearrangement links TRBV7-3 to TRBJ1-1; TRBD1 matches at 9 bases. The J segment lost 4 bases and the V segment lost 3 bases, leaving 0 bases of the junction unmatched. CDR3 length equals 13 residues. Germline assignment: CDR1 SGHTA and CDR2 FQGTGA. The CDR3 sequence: CASSLTGGTEAFF. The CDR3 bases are TGTGCCAGCAGCTTGACAGGGGGCACTGAAGCTTTCTTT.

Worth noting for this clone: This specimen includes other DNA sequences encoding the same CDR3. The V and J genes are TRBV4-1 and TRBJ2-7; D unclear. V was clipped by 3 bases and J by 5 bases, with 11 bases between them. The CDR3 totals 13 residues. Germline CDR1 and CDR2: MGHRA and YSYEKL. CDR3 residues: CASSQVGTHEQYF. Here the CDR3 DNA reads TGCGCCAGCAGCCAGGTAGGCACCCACGAGCAGTACTTC.

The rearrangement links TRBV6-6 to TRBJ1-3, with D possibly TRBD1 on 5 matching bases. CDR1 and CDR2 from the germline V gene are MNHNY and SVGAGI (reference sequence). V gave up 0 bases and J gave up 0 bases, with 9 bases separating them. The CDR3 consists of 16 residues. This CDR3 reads CASSYSTVLSGNTIYF. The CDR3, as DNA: TGTGCCAGCAGTTACTCGACAGTCCTCTCTGGAAACACCATATATTTT.

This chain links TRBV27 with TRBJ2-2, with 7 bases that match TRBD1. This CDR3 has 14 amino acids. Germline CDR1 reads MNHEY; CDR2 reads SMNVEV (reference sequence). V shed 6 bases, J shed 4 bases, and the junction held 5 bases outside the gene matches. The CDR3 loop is CASRTGSFTGELFF. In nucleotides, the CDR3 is TGTGCCAGCAGGACAGGGTCGTTCACCGGGGAGCTGTTTTTT.

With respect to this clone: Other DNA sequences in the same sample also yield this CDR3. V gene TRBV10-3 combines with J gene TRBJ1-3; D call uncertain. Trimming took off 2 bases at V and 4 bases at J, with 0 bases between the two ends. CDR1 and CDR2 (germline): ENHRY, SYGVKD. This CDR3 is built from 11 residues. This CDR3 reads CAISEGNTIYF. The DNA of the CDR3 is TGTGCCATCAGTGAGGGAAACACCATATATTTT.

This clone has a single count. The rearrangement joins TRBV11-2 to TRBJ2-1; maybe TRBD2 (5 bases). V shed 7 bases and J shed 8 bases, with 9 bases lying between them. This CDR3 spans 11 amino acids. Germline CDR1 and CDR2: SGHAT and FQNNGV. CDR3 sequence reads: CASTRAHEQFF. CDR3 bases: TGTGCCAGCACGAGGGCCCATGAGCAGTTCTTC. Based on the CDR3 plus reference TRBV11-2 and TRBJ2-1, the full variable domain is EAGVAQSPRYKIIEKRQSVAFWCNPISGHATLYWYQQILGQGPKLLIQFQNNGVVDDSQLPKDRFSAERLKGVDSTLKIQPAKLEDSAVYLCASTRAHEQFFGPGTRLTVL.

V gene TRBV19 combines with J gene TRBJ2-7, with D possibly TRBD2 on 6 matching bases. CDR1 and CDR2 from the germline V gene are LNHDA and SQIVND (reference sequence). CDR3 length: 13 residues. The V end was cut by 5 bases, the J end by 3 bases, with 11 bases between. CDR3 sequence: CASSLGLNYEQYF. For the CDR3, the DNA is TGTGCCAGTAGTCTTGGACTAAACTACGAGCAGTACTTC.

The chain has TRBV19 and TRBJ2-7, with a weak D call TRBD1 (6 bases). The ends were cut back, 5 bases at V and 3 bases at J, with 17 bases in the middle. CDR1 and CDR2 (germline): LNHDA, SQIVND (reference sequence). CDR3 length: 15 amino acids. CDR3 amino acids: CASSWTAVGIYEQYF. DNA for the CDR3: TGTGCCAGTAGTTGGACAGCTGTGGGCATCTACGAGCAGTACTTC.

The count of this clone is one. This CDR3 is CASSPLPLTYEQYF. CDR3 bases: TGTGCCAGCAGTCCGCTTCCCCTTACCTACGAGCAGTACTTC. The chain joins TRBV27 to TRBJ2-7, with D unclear. Trimming cost V 5 bases and J 2 bases, with 13 bases left between them. This CDR3 region has 14 residues. Germline V lookup: CDR1 MNHEY, CDR2 SMNVEV (reference sequence).

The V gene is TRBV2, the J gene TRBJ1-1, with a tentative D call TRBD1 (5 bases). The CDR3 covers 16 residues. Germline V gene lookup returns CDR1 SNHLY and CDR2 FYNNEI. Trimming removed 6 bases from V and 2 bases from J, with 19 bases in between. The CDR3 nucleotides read TGTGCCAGCAGCCCCGCTGGGGGACCGATAAACACTGAAGCTTTCTTT. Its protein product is CASSPAGGPINTEAFF.

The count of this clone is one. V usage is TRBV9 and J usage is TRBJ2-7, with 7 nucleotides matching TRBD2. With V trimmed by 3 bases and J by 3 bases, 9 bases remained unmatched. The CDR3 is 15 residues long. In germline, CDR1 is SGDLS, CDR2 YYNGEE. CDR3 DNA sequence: TGTGCCAGCAGCGAGGAGCCGGGAGGCGACTACGAGCAGTACTTC. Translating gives CASSEEPGGDYEQYF.